This T cell receptor beta chain originates from a study of CD8 T cells in Susac syndrome. The study's findings and limits: The study recognized that its TCR sequencing and HLA analysis covered a relatively small number of individuals.

Reverse transcription of roughly 0.5 to 1 ug RNA was performed with random hexamers. Across 54 Vbeta and 13 Jbeta, TCR beta CDR3 was amplified with immunoSEQ multiplex PCR. TCRdb called the immunoSEQ multiplex PCR reads again in MiXCR, with one record for every CDR3 protein. The data contain approximately 190,000 distinct CDR3 sequences, 93% of them seen just once; the ten biggest clones take up around 0.1%. CD8+ and CD4+ blood T cells underwent TCR beta sequencing. Bulk CD8+ and CD4+ cells came from magnetic negative isolation; CD8+ TEMRA by FACS. For this clonotype: Antigen unknown.

What was sequenced was CD4+ T cells from PBMCs. The clonotype was recovered from a human donor in good health.

CDR3: CASRPGIISNQPQHF. In DNA, the CDR3 is TGTGCCAGCAGACCCGGGATTATTAGCAATCAGCCCCAGCATTTT. J is TRBJ1-5 and V is TRBV27, with unresolved D. Trimming removed 6 bases at V and 0 bases at J, with 12 bases between. The germline V gene has CDR1 MNHEY and CDR2 SMNVEV (reference sequence). The CDR3 runs 15 residues.